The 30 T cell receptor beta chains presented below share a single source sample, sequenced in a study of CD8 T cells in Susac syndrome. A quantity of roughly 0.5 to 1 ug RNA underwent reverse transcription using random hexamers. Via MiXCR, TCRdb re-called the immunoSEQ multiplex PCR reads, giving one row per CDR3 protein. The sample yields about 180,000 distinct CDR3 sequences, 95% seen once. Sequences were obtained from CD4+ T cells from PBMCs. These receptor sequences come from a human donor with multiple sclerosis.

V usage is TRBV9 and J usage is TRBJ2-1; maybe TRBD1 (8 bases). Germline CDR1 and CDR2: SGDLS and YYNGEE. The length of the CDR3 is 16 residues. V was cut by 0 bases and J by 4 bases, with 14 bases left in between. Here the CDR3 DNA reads TGTGCCAGCAGCGTAGGAACAGGGGGAGGGTACAATGAGCAGTTCTTC. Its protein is CASSVGTGGGYNEQFF.

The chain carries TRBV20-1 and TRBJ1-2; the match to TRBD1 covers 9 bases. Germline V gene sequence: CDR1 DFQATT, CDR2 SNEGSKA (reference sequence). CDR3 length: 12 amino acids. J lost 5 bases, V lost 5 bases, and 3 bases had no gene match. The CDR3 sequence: CSAGTGRYGYTF. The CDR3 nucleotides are TGCAGTGCTGGGACAGGGCGTTATGGCTACACCTTC.

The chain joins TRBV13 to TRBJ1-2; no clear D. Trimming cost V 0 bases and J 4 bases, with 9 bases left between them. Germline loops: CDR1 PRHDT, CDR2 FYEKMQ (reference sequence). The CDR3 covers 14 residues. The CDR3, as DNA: TGTGCCAGCAGCTTAGGCCATAGATTCTATGGCTACACCTTC. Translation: CASSLGHRFYGYTF.

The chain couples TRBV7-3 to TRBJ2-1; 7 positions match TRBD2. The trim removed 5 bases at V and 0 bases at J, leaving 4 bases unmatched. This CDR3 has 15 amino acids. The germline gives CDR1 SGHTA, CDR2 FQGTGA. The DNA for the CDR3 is TGTGCCAGCAGCGCCGCGGGGGTCTCCTACAATGAGCAGTTCTTC. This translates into CASSAAGVSYNEQFF.

The chain's CDR3 is CSVITGNQPQHF. For the CDR3, the DNA is TGCAGCGTGATAACGGGCAATCAGCCCCAGCATTTT. The J gene is TRBJ1-5, the V gene TRBV29-1, with D unclear. In germline, CDR1 is SQVTM, CDR2 ANQGSEA. The CDR3 sequence is 12 residues long. Trimming cost V 6 bases and J 2 bases, with 8 bases left between them.

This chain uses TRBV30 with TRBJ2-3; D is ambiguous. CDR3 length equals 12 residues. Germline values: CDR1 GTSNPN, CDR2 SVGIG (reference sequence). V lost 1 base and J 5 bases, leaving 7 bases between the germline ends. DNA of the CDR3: TGTGCCTGGAGTGAGCTGGGAGATACGCAGTATTTT. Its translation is CAWSELGDTQYF.

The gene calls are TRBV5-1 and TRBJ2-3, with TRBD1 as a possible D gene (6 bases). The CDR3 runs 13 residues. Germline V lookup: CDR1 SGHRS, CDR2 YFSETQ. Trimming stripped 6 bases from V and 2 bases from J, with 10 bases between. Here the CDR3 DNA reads TGCGCCAGCACAGGACAGTTCACAGATACGCAGTATTTT. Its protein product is CASTGQFTDTQYF.

The CDR3 is CASTGLTGELFF. CDR3 in DNA: TGCGCCAGCACAGGGTTGACCGGGGAGCTGTTTTTT. V and J are TRBV5-1 and TRBJ2-2, with D perhaps matching TRBD1 (5 bases). V was clipped by 6 bases and J by 5 bases, with 8 bases between them. CDR1 SGHRS and CDR2 YFSETQ come from the germline V gene. This CDR3 region has 12 residues. The full variable domain, completed using reference TRBV5-1 and TRBJ2-2, is KAGVTQTPRYLIKTRGQQVTLSCSPISGHRSVSWYQQTPGQGLQFLFEYFSETQRNKGNFPGRFSGRQFSNSRSEMNVSTLELGDSALYLCASTGLTGELFFGEGSRLTVL.

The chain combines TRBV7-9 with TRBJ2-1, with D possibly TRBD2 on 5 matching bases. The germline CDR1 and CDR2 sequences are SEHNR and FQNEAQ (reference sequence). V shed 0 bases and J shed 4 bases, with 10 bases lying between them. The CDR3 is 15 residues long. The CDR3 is CASSLAVGGYNEQFF. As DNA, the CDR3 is TGTGCCAGCAGCTTAGCAGTTGGAGGATACAATGAGCAGTTCTTC. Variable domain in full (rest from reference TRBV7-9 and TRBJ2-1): DTGVSQNPRHKITKRGQNVTFRCDPISEHNRLYWYRQTLGQGPEFLTYFQNEAQLEKSRLLSDRFSAERPKGSFSTLEIQRTEQGDSAMYLCASSLAVGGYNEQFFGPGTRLTVL.

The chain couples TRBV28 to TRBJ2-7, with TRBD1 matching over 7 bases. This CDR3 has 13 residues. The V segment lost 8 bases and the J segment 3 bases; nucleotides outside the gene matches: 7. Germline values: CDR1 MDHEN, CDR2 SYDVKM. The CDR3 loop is CASARGLGYEQYF. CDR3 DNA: TGTGCCAGCGCCAGGGGGTTAGGCTACGAGCAGTACTTC.

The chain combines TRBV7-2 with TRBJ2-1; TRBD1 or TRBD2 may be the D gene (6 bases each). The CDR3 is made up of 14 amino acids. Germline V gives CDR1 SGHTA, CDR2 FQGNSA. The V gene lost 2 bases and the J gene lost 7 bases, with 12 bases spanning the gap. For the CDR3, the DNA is TGTGCCAGCAGCTTAAATCCGGGGGCGAATGAGCAGTTCTTC. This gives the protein CASSLNPGANEQFF.

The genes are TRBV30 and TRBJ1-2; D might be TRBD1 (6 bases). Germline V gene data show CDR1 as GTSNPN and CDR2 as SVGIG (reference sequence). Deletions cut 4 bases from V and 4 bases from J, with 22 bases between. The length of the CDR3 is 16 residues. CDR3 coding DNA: TGTGCCTGGAAGCGGGGGCTCACCTTGAAGACCTATGGCTACACCTTC. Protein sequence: CAWKRGLTLKTYGYTF.

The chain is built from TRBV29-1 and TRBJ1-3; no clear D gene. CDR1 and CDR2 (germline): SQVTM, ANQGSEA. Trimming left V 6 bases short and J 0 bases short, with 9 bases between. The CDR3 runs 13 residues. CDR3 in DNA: TGCAGCGTGAAGATCAGCTCTGGAAACACCATATATTTT. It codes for CSVKISSGNTIYF.

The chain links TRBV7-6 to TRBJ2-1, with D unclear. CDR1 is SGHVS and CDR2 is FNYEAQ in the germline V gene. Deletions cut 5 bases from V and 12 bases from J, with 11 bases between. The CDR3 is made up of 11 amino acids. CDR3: CASSPRVRQFF. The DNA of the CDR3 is TGTGCCAGCAGCCCCCGGGTCCGGCAGTTCTTC.

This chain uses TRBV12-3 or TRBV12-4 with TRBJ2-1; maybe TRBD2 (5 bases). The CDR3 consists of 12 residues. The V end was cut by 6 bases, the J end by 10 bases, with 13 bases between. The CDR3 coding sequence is TGTGCCAGCAGGCTAGCTAACCTGGAGCAGTTCTTC. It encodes CASRLANLEQFF.

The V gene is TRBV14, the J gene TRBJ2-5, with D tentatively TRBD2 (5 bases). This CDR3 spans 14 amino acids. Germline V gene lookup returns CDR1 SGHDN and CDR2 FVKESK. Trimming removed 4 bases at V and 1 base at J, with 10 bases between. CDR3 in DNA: TGTGCCAGCAGCCGGACTCTCCTCCAAGAGACCCAGTACTTC. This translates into CASSRTLLQETQYF.

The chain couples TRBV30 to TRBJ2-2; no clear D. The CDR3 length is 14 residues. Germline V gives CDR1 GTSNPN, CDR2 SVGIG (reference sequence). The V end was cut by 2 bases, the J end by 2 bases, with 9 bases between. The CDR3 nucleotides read TGTGCCTGGAGTTTAATACGAAACACCGGGGAGCTGTTTTTT. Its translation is CAWSLIRNTGELFF. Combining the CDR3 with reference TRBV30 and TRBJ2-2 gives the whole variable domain SQTIHQWPATLVQPVGSPLSLECTVEGTSNPNLYWYRQAAGRGLQLLFYSVGIGQISSEVPQNLSASRPQDRQFILSSKKLLLSDSGFYLCAWSLIRNTGELFFGEGSRLTVL.

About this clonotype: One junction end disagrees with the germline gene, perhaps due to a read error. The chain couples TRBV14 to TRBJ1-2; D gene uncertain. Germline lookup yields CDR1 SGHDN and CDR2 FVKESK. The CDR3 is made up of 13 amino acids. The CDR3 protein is CASGQDTVYGYTF. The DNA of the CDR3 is TGTGCCAGCGGCCAAGACACAGTCTATGGCTACACCTTC.

CDR3 sequence (DNA): TGTGCCTGGAGTGTAGGGACAGGAGCTTACACTGAAGCTTTCTTT. Translated: CAWSVGTGAYTEAFF. This chain joins TRBV30 and TRBJ1-1, with TRBD1 matching over 8 bases. The V gene's germline CDR1 is GTSNPN and CDR2 SVGIG (reference sequence). With V trimmed by 0 bases and J by 3 bases, 6 bases remained unmatched. CDR3 length: 15 amino acids. Together with reference TRBV30 and TRBJ1-1, the CDR3 gives the full variable domain: SQTIHQWPATLVQPVGSPLSLECTVEGTSNPNLYWYRQAAGRGLQLLFYSVGIGQISSEVPQNLSASRPQDRQFILSSKKLLLSDSGFYLCAWSVGTGAYTEAFFGQGTRLTVV.

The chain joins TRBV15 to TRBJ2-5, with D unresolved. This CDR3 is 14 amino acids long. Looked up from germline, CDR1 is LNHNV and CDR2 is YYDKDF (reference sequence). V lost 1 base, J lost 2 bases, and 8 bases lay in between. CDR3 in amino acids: CATSRVSVQETQYF. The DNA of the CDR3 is TGTGCCACCAGCAGAGTCTCAGTACAAGAGACCCAGTACTTC. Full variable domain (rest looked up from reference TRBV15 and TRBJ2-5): DAMVIQNPRYQVTQFGKPVTLSCSQTLNHNVMYWYQQKSSQAPKLLFHYYDKDFNNEADTPDNFQSRRPNTSFCFLDIRSPGLGDTAMYLCATSRVSVQETQYFGPGTRLLVL.

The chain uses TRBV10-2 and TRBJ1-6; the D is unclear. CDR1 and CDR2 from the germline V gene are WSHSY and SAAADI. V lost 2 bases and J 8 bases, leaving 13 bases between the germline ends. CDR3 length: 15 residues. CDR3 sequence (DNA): TGCGCCAGCAGTGAGGGCGGTCGGGGATATTCACCCCTCCACTTT. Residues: CASSEGGRGYSPLHF.

CDR3: CSARMSDSPLHF. The CDR3 region has the DNA TGCAGTGCTAGAATGTCGGATTCACCCCTCCACTTT. The chain couples TRBV20-1 to TRBJ1-6; D is unresolved. V lost 2 bases and J 8 bases, leaving 7 bases between the germline ends. This CDR3 spans 12 amino acids. Germline loops: CDR1 DFQATT, CDR2 SNEGSKA (reference sequence).

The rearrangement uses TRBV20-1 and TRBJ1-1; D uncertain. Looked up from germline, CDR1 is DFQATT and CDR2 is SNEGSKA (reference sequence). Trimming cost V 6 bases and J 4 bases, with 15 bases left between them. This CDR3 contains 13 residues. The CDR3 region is CSASVPSGTEAFF. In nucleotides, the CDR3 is TGCAGTGCGTCCGTTCCGTCGGGCACTGAAGCTTTCTTT.

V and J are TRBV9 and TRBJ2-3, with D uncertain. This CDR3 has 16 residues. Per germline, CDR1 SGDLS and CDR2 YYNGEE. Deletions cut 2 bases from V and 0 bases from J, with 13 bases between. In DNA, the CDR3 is TGTGCCAGCAGCGTCGTGGACGGACCTAGCACAGATACGCAGTATTTT. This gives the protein CASSVVDGPSTDTQYF.

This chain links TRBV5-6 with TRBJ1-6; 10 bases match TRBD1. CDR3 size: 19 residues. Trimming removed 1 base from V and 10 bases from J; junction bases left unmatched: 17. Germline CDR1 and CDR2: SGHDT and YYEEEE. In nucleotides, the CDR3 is TGTGCCAGCAGCTTGCCCGGGGAGTGGAAGACAGGGGGCGACTCACCCCTCCACTTT. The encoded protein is CASSLPGEWKTGGDSPLHF.

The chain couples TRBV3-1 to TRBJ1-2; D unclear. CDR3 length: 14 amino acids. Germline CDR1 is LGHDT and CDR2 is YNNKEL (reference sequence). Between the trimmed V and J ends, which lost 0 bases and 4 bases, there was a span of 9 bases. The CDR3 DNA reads TGTGCCAGCAGCCAAGAACCGGGATCCTATGGCTACACCTTC. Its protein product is CASSQEPGSYGYTF. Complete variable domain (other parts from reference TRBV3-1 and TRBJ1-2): DTAVSQTPKYLVTQMGNDKSIKCEQNLGHDTMYWYKQDSKKFLKIMFSYNNKELIINETVPNRFSPKSPDKAHLNLHINSLELGDSAVYFCASSQEPGSYGYTFGSGTRLTVV.

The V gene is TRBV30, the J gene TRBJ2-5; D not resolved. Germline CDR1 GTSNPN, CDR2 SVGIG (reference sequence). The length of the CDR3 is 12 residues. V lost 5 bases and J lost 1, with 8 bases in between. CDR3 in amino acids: CAWAAAQETQYF. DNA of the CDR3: TGTGCCTGGGCAGCCGCCCAAGAGACCCAGTACTTC.

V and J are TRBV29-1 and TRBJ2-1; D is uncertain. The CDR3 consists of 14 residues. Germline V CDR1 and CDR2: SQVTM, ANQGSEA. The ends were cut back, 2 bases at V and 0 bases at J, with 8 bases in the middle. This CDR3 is CSVEPVSSYNEQFF. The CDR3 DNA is TGCAGCGTTGAACCCGTAAGCTCCTACAATGAGCAGTTCTTC.

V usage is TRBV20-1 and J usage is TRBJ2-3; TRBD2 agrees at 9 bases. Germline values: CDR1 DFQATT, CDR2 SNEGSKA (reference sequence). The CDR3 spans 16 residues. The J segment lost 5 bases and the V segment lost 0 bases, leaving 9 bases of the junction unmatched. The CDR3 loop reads CSARDSAGGHIDTQYF. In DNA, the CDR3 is TGCAGTGCTAGAGATTCGGCGGGGGGGCATATAGATACGCAGTATTTT.

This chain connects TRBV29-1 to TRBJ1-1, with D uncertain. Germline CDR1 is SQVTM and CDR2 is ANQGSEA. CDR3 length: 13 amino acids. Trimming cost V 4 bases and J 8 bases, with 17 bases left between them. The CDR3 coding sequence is TGCAGCGTTGTTGGCAGGCTGCGGAAAGAAGCTTTCTTT. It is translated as CSVVGRLRKEAFF.